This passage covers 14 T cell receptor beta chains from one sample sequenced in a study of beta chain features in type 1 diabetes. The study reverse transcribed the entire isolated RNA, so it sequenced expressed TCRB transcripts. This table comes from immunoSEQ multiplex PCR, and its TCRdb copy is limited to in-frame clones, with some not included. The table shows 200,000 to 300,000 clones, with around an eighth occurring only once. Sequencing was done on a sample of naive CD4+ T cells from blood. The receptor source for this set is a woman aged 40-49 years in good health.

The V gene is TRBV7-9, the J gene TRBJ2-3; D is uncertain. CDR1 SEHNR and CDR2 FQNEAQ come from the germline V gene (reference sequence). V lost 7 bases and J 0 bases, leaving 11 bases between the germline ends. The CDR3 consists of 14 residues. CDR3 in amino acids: CASIRLTSTDTQYF. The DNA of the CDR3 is TGTGCCAGCATCAGGCTTACTAGCACAGATACGCAGTATTTT.

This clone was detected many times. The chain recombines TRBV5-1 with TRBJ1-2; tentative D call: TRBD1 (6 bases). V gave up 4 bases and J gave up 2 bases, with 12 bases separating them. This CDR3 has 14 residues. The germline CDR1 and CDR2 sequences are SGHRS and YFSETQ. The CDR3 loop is CASSAGTSNYGYTF. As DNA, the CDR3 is TGCGCCAGCAGCGCCGGGACATCCAACTATGGCTACACCTTC.

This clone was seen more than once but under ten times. CDR3 residues: CASSRLGSTDTQYF. The CDR3 DNA reads TGTGCCAGCAGCAGGCTCGGGAGCACAGATACGCAGTATTTT. The chain couples TRBV11-2 to TRBJ2-3; D not resolved. The germline V gene has CDR1 SGHAT and CDR2 FQNNGV. The CDR3 has 14 amino acids. Trimming stripped 5 bases from V and 0 bases from J, with 9 bases between.

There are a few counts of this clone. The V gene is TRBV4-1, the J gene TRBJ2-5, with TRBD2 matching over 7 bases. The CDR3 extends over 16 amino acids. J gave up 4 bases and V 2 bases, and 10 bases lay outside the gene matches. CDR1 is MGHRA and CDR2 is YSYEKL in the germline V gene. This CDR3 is CASSQSGSGARETQYF. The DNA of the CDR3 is TGCGCCAGCAGCCAATCGGGCAGCGGGGCCCGAGAGACCCAGTACTTC.

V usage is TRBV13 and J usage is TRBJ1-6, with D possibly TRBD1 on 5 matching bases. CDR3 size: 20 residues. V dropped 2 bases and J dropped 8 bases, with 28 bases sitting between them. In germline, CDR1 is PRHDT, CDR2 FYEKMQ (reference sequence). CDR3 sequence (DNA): TGTGCCAGCAGCTTAAGCCCCTTGCTTGGGGCTGGCCCCGGAGATTCACCCCTCCACTTT. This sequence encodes CASSLSPLLGAGPGDSPLHF.

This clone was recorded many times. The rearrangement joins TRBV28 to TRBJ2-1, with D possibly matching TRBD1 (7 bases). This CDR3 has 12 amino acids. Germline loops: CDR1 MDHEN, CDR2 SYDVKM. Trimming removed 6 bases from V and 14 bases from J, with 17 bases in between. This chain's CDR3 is CASSSLTGEEFF. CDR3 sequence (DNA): TGTGCCAGCAGCTCGCTTACAGGGGAGGAGTTCTTC.

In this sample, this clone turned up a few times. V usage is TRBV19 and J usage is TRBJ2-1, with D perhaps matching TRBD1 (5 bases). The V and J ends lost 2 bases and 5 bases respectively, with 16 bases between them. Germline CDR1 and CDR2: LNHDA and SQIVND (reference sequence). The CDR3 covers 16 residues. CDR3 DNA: TGTGCCAGTAGTATACTGGTAAGGATGGGGCACAATGAGCAGTTCTTC. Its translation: CASSILVRMGHNEQFF.

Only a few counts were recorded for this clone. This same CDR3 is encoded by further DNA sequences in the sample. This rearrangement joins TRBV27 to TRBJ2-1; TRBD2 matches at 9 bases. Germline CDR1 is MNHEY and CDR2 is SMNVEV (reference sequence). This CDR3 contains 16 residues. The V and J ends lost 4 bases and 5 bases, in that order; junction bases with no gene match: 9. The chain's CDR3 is CASSSPGLAIHNEQFF. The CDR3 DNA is TGTGCCAGCAGTTCTCCGGGACTAGCCATCCACAATGAGCAGTTCTTC.

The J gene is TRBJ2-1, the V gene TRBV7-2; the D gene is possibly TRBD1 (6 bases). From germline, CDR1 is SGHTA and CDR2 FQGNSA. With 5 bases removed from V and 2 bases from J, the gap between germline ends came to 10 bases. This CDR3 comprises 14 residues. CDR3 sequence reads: CASSLGTTYNEQFF. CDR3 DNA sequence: TGTGCCAGCAGCCTAGGGACAACCTACAATGAGCAGTTCTTC.

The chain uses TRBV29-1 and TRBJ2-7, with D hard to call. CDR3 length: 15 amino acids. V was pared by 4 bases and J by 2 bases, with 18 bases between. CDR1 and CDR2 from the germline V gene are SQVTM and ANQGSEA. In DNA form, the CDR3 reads TGCAGCGTTGGAGGAAAGAGCTACCAGCCCTACGAGCAGTACTTC. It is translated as CSVGGKSYQPYEQYF.

CDR3 bases: TGCGCCAGCAGCAGCGGAGGGGTCGGGGAGCTGTTTTTT. This sequence encodes CASSSGGVGELFF. J is TRBJ2-2 and V is TRBV5-1, with D possibly matching TRBD2 (6 bases). Germline V gives CDR1 SGHRS, CDR2 YFSETQ. The CDR3 has 13 amino acids. The V end was cut by 4 bases, the J end by 7 bases, with 11 bases between.

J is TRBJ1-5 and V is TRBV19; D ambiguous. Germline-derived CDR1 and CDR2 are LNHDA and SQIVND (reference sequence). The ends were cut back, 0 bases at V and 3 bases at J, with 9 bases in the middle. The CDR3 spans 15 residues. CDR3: CASSIDPGYNQPQHF. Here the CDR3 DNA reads TGTGCCAGTAGTATAGATCCAGGTTACAATCAGCCCCAGCATTTT.

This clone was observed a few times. This CDR3 reads CASSEGEGQPQHF. The CDR3 nucleotides are TGTGCCAGCAGTGAAGGGGAGGGCCAGCCCCAGCATTTT. The gene calls are TRBV2 and TRBJ1-5; the D is unclear. V was pared by 1 base and J by 7 bases, with 8 bases between. This CDR3 contains 13 residues. Germline CDR1 is SNHLY and CDR2 is FYNNEI.

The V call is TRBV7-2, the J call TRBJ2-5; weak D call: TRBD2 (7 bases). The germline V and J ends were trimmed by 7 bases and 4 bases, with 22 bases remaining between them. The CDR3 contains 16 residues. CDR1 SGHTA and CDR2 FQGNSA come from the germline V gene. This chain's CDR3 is CASKASRGGMRETQYF. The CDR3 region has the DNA TGTGCCAGCAAAGCATCAAGGGGGGGAATGAGAGAGACCCAGTACTTC. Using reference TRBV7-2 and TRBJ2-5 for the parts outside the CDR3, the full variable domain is GAGVSQSPSNKVTEKGKDVELRCDPISGHTALYWYRQSLGQGLEFLIYFQGNSAPDKSGLPSDRFSAERTGGSVSTLTIQRTQQEDSAVYLCASKASRGGMRETQYFGPGTRLLVL.